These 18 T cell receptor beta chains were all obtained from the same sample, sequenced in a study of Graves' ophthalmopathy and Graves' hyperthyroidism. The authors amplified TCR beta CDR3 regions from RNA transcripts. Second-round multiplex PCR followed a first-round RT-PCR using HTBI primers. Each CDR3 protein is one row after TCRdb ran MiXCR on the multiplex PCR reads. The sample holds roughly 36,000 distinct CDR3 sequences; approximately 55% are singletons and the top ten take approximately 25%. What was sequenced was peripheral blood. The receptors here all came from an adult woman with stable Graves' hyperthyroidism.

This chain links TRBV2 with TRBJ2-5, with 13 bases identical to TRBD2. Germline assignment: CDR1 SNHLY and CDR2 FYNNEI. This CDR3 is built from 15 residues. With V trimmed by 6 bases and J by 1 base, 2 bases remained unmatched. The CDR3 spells CASSGLAGVQETQYF. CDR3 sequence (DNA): TGTGCCAGCAGCGGACTAGCGGGAGTCCAAGAGACCCAGTACTTC.

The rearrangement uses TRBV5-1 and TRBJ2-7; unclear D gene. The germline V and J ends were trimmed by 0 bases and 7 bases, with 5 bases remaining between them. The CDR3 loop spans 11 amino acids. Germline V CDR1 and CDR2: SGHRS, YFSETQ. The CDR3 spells CASSLDREQYF. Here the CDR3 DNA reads TGCGCCAGCAGCTTGGACCGAGAGCAGTACTTC.

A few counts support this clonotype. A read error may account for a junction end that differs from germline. The CDR3 bases are TGCGCCAGCAGCTCGACTAGCGGGACCGGGGTGCTGGTTTTT. Its protein product is CASSSTSGTGVLVF. The chain carries TRBV5-1 and TRBJ2-2; 11 bases fit TRBD2. The CDR3 runs to 14 residues. Germline values: CDR1 SGHRS, CDR2 YFSETQ. Supplemented by reference TRBV5-1 and TRBJ2-2, the full variable domain reads KAGVTQTPRYLIKTRGQQVTLSCSPISGHRSVSWYQQTPGQGLQFLFEYFSETQRNKGNFPGRFSGRQFSNSRSEMNVSTLELGDSALYLCASSSTSGTGVLVFGEGSRLTVL.

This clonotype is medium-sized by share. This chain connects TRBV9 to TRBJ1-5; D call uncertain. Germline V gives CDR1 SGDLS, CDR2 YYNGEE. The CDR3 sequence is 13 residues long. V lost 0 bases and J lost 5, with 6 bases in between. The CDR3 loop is CASSVVEDQPQHF. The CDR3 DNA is TGTGCCAGCAGCGTAGTGGAGGATCAGCCCCAGCATTTT.

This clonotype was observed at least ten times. DNA for the CDR3: TGCGCCAGCAGCCCCGACAGGGGCACCGGGGAGCTGTTTTTT. This gives the protein CASSPDRGTGELFF. The rearrangement links TRBV5-1 to TRBJ2-2, with 8 bases identical to TRBD1. The V gene end was trimmed by 4 bases and the J gene end by 4 bases; junction bases not matched to a gene: 3. The CDR3 spans 14 residues. From germline, CDR1 is SGHRS and CDR2 YFSETQ.

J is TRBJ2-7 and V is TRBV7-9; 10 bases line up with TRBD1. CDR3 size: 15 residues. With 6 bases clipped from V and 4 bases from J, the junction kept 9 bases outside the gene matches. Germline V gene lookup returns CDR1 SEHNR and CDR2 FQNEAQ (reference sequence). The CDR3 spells CASRTGTGAGYEQYF. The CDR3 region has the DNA TGTGCCAGCAGAACCGGGACAGGGGCCGGGTACGAGCAGTACTTC.

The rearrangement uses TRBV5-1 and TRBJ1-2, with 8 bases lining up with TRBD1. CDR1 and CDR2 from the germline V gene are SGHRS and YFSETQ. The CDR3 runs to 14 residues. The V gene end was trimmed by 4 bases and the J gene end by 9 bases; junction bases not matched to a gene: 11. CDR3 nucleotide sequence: TGCGCCAGCAGCCTCTCGGACAGGGTTGAACGCTACACCTTC. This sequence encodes CASSLSDRVERYTF.

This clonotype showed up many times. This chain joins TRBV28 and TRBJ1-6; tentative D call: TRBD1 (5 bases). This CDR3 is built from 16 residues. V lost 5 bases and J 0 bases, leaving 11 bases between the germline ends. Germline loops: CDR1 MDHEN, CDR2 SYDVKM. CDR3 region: CASSPLGGSYNSPLHF. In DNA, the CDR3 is TGTGCCAGCAGTCCACTCGGGGGCTCCTATAATTCACCCCTCCACTTT.

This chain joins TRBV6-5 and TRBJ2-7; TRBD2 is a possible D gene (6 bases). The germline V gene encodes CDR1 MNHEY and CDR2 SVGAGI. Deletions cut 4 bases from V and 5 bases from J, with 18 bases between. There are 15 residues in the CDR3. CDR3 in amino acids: CASSSAGGGPHEQYF. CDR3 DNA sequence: TGTGCCAGCAGTTCAGCAGGCGGAGGGCCCCACGAGCAGTACTTC.

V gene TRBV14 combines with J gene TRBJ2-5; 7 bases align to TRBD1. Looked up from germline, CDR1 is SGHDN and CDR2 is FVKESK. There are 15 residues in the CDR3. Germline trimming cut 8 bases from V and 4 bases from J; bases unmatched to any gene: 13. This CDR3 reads CASGLIRGWGETQYF. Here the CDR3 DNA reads TGTGCCAGCGGTCTCATCAGGGGGTGGGGAGAGACCCAGTACTTC.

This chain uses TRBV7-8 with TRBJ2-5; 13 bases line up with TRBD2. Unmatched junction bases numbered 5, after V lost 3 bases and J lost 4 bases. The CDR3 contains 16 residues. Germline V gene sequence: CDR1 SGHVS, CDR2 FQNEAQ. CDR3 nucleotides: TGTGCCAGCAGCTTTCCGACTAGCGGGAGGCCAGAGACCCAGTACTTC. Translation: CASSFPTSGRPETQYF.

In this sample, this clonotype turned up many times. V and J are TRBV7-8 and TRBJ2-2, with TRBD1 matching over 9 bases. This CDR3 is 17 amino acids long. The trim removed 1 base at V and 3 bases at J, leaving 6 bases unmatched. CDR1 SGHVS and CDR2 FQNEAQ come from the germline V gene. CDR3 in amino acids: CASSLVDGQGYTGELFF. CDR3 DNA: TGTGCCAGCAGCTTAGTTGACGGACAGGGGTACACCGGGGAGCTGTTTTTT.

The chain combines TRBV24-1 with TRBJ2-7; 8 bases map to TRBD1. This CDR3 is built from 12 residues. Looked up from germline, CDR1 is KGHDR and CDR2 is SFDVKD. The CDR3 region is CDSTGEADEQYF. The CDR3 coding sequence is TGTGACTCGACAGGGGAGGCGGACGAGCAGTACTTC.

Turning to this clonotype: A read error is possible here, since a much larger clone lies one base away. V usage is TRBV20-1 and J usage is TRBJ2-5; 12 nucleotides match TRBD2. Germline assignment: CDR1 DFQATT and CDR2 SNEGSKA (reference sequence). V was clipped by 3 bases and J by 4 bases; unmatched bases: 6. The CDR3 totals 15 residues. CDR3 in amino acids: CSARGTSGRTETQYF. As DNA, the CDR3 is TGCAGTGCTAGGGGAACTAGCGGGAGGACAGAGACCCAGTACTTC.

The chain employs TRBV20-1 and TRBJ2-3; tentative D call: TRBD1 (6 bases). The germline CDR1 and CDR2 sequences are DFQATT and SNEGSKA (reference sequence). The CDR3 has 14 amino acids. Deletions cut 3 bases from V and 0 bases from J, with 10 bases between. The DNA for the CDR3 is TGCAGTGCTAGTGGACAGACTAGCACAGATACGCAGTATTTT. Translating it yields CSASGQTSTDTQYF.

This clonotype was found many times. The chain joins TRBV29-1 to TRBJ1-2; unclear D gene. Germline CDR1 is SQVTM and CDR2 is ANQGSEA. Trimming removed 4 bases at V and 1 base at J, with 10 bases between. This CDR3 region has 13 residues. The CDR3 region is CSVGRTVNYGYTF. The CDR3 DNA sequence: TGCAGCGTTGGACGGACCGTTAACTATGGCTACACCTTC.

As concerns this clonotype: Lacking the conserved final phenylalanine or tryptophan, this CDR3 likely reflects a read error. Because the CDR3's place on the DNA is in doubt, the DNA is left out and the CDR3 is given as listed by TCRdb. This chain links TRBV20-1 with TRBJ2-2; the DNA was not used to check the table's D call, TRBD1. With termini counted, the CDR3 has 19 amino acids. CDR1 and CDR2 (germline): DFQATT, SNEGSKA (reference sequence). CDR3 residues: CSARVYNPPGTGETGELFS.

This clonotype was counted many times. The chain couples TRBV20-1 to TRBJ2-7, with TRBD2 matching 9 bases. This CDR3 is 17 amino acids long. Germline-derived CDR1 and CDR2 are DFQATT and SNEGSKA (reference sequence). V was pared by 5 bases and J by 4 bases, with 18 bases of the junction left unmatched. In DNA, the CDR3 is TGCAGTGCTCCTAGAGTCCAGATAGCGGGAGTCACATACGAGCAGTACTTC. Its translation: CSAPRVQIAGVTYEQYF.